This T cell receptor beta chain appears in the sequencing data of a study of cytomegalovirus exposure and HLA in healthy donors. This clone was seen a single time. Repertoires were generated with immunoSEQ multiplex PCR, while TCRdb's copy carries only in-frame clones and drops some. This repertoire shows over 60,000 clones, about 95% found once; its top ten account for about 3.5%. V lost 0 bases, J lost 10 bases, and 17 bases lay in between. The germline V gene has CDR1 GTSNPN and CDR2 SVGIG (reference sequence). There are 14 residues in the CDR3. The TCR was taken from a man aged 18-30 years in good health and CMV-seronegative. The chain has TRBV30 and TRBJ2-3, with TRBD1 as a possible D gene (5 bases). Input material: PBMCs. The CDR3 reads CAWSVQAGRSAQYF. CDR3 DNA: TGTGCCTGGAGTGTACAAGCAGGGCGTTCGGCGCAGTATTTT. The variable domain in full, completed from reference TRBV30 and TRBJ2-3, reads SQTIHQWPATLVQPVGSPLSLECTVEGTSNPNLYWYRQAAGRGLQLLFYSVGIGQISSEVPQNLSASRPQDRQFILSSKKLLLSDSGFYLCAWSVQAGRSAQYFGPGTRLTVL.